These 2 T cell receptor beta chains share one sample of origin, sequenced in a study of shared clonotypes between healthy human individuals. Method: immunoSEQ multiplex PCR; TCRdb's copy keeps in-frame clones and lacks some. The table records over a million clones, 75% to 80% of them present only once. Input material: memory CD4+ T cells from PBMCs. Subset reported: CD45RA-negative fraction. The receptors originated from a young man in good health. Some clones in this sample may be carry-over from other donors' samples.

This clone occurred a few times. This rearrangement joins TRBV27 to TRBJ1-1, with no clear D. Germline V CDR1 and CDR2: MNHEY, SMNVEV (reference sequence). V was cut by 4 bases and J by 1 base, with 10 bases left in between. The CDR3 sequence is 14 residues long. The DNA for the CDR3 is TGTGCCAGCAGTTGGGAGAGGGCGAACACTGAAGCTTTCTTT. Protein sequence: CASSWERANTEAFF.

This clone was detected many times. This sample includes further DNA sequences coding for the same CDR3. The V gene is TRBV6-1, the J gene TRBJ1-5, with D unclear. Germline values: CDR1 MNHNS, CDR2 SASEGT. Trimming pared 3 bases from V and 3 bases from J, leaving 3 bases between. The CDR3 length is 12 residues. CDR3 amino acids: CASSEDNQPQHF. CDR3 bases: TGTGCCAGCAGTGAGGACAATCAGCCCCAGCATTTT.